A single TCR beta chain is shown here with its context. The sample originates from a study of early T cells in non-severe SARS-CoV-2 infection. Study context: Chains were unpaired, as sequencing was done on bulk RNA from unsorted whole blood.

CDR1 and CDR2 (germline): SNHLY, FYNNEI. This CDR3 has 14 amino acids. V lost 4 bases, J lost 4 bases, and 4 bases stayed unmatched. Individual cDNA molecules were tagged with unique molecular identifiers. From the 5' RACE reads, TCRdb called clonotypes with MiXCR, one entry per CDR3 protein. The sample lists tens of thousands of distinct CDR3 sequences, more than 12% occurring once. The sample consisted of whole blood, taken at baseline. This clonotype originated in an adult who was a healthcare worker with PCR-confirmed SARS-CoV-2 infection or an uninfected control (not recorded which). This chain joins TRBV2 and TRBJ2-3, with 8 bases aligning to TRBD2. The CDR3 nucleotides read TGTGCCAGCAGTGGACTAGCGTACGCAGATACGCAGTATTTT. Its translation is CASSGLAYADTQYF.